Shown below are 32 T cell receptor beta chains from a single sample sequenced in a study of response to subunit inactivated influenza vaccine. MiXCR was run by TCRdb on the RT-PCR reads, yielding one entry per CDR3 protein. The profile covers 500,000 to 600,000 distinct CDR3 sequences, with 10% to 15% appearing a single time and less than 15% taken by the ten largest. This material consisted of PBMCs from blood, taken around seven weeks after vaccination. The receptor source for this set is a man aged 45 to 65 who received an inactivated influenza vaccine.

This clonotype was recorded a few times. The V call is TRBV6-1, the J call TRBJ2-5, with D perhaps TRBD2 (6 bases). V lost 5 bases and J lost 1, with 11 bases in between. Per germline, CDR1 MNHNS and CDR2 SASEGT. This CDR3 has 14 residues. The DNA for the CDR3 is TGTGCCAGCAGTATTAAGCGGGTCCAAGAGACCCAGTACTTC. Amino acid sequence: CASSIKRVQETQYF.

The rearrangement links TRBV19 to TRBJ2-7; D might be TRBD1 (5 bases). The germline V gene encodes CDR1 LNHDA and CDR2 SQIVND (reference sequence). The CDR3 is made up of 14 amino acids. Trimming shortened V by 5 bases and J by 0 bases, and 11 bases separated the two germline ends. The CDR3 protein is CASSPRALSYEQYF. CDR3 nucleotide sequence: TGTGCCAGTAGTCCCAGGGCCCTCTCCTACGAGCAGTACTTC.

The rearrangement uses TRBV24-1 and TRBJ2-2; D is unresolved. The CDR3 runs 19 residues. Germline loops: CDR1 KGHDR, CDR2 SFDVKD. Trimming left V 3 bases short and J 4 bases short, with 23 bases between. The CDR3 nucleotides are TGTGCCACCAGTGATCCCCGAGCCCAGGTTCCGCGTGCCACCGGGGAGCTGTTTTTT. This encodes CATSDPRAQVPRATGELFF.

This clonotype was picked up a small number of times. This chain joins TRBV5-1 and TRBJ2-7; D call uncertain. In germline, CDR1 is SGHRS, CDR2 YFSETQ. This CDR3 is built from 15 residues. The ends were cut back, 0 bases at V and 9 bases at J, with 19 bases in the middle. Here the CDR3 reads CASSLAYVTLSRQYF. DNA of the CDR3: TGCGCCAGCAGCTTGGCCTACGTGACCCTCTCCCGGCAGTACTTC.

This clonotype was counted many times. This chain links TRBV12-3 or TRBV12-4 with TRBJ2-5; TRBD1 aligns across 7 bases. The CDR3 is 14 residues long. Trimming took 1 base from V and 4 from J; bases not matched to a gene: 3. The CDR3 DNA reads as TGTGCCAGCAGTTTAGGGCAGGGGGTAGAGACCCAGTACTTC. It specifies CASSLGQGVETQYF.

This clonotype was observed many times. V and J are TRBV6-5 and TRBJ2-7; possible D gene TRBD1, 6 bases. Germline V gene lookup returns CDR1 MNHEY and CDR2 SVGAGI. V was shortened by 4 bases and J by 1 base, with 11 bases between the two germline ends. CDR3 length: 14 residues. The DNA for the CDR3 is TGTGCCAGCAGTTCCAGGGGAGAGTCCTACGAGCAGTACTTC. This gives the protein CASSSRGESYEQYF.

This chain connects TRBV6-2 or TRBV6-3 to TRBJ2-1; 9 bases fit TRBD2. The germline CDR1 and CDR2 sequences are MNHEY and SVGEGT. Unmatched junction bases numbered 9, after V lost 2 bases and J lost 4 bases. The CDR3 loop spans 17 amino acids. CDR3 nucleotides: TGTGCCAGCAGTTACCGCGGGCGGGGGGGACCTTACAATGAGCAGTTCTTC. The encoded protein is CASSYRGRGGPYNEQFF.

The chain combines TRBV2 with TRBJ2-1; D possibly corresponds to TRBD1 (6 bases). The CDR3 is 13 amino acids. Germline lookup yields CDR1 SNHLY and CDR2 FYNNEI. The V gene lost 6 bases and the J gene lost 7 bases, with 13 bases spanning the gap. The CDR3 bases are TGTGCCAGCAGGGCCGGGACACGAAATGAGCAGTTCTTC. It translates to CASRAGTRNEQFF.

The chain employs TRBV4-3 and TRBJ1-2; 11 bases are a match to TRBD1. The V gene end was trimmed by 3 bases and the J gene end by 7 bases; junction bases not matched to a gene: 10. The CDR3 sequence is 16 residues long. Germline V lookup: CDR1 LGHNA, CDR2 YSLEER. The CDR3: CASSQHLTGQGVGYTF. The CDR3 bases are TGCGCCAGCAGCCAGCATCTAACGGGACAGGGGGTTGGCTACACCTTC.

For this clonotype: A much larger clone is a single base away; this may be a read error. This chain uses TRBV11-2 with TRBJ2-1; no clear D gene. CDR1 is SGHAT, CDR2 FQNNGV, per germline. The CDR3 consists of 18 residues. V lost 4 bases and J 0 bases, leaving 19 bases between the germline ends. In DNA form, the CDR3 reads TGTGCCAGCAGCTCAGGAAGTATTATGGGTCCCTCCTACAATGAGCAGTTCTTC. The encoded protein is CASSSGSIMGPSYNEQFF.

The CDR3 DNA reads TGTGCCAGCAGCTTTGTCTTTTTCGGTTCCAATGAGCAGTTCTTC. Translation: CASSFVFFGSNEQFF. This chain links TRBV5-5 with TRBJ2-1; no definite D call. Germline values: CDR1 SGHKS, CDR2 YYEKEE (reference sequence). The CDR3 length is 15 residues. V was cut by 2 bases and J by 6 bases, with 15 bases left in between.

This clonotype showed up just a few times. The rearrangement uses TRBV12-3 or TRBV12-4 and TRBJ1-2; D unclear. The CDR3 covers 13 residues. V was pared by 5 bases and J by 7 bases, with 14 bases between. The CDR3 reads CASSHPALRGYTF. The CDR3 region has the DNA TGTGCCAGCAGTCACCCTGCCTTGCGTGGCTACACCTTC.

The chain combines TRBV12-3 or TRBV12-4 with TRBJ2-3; TRBD2 aligns across 7 bases. The CDR3 sequence is 15 residues long. V lost 6 bases, J lost 4 bases, and 10 bases stayed unmatched. The CDR3 here is CASSPGGRAADTQYF. CDR3 nucleotides: TGTGCCAGCAGCCCTGGGGGGAGGGCCGCAGATACGCAGTATTTT.

This clonotype has a handful of counts. The genes are TRBV20-1 and TRBJ1-3; D not certain. Germline V CDR1 and CDR2: DFQATT, SNEGSKA (reference sequence). Trimming shortened V by 7 bases and J by 0 bases, and 13 bases separated the two germline ends. The CDR3 runs to 14 residues. The CDR3 reads CSVPQRSSGNTIYF. The CDR3 DNA follows: TGCAGTGTCCCACAGCGGAGCTCTGGAAACACCATATATTTT.

This clonotype was counted only a few times. As DNA, the CDR3 is TGCAGTGCTATTGCGGGGGTCGCGGAGACCCAGTACTTC. Translation gives CSAIAGVAETQYF. This chain links TRBV20-1 with TRBJ2-5, with TRBD2 matching over 7 bases. With V trimmed by 4 bases and J by 5 bases, 7 bases remained unmatched. Germline loops: CDR1 DFQATT, CDR2 SNEGSKA (reference sequence). The CDR3 has 13 residues.

This clonotype appeared a few times. CDR3 sequence reads: CSAMDRGFGNTIYF. CDR3 bases: TGCAGTGCGATGGACAGGGGTTTTGGAAACACCATATATTTT. The chain uses TRBV20-1 and TRBJ1-3; TRBD1 matches at 9 bases. The CDR3 is 14 residues long. Germline-derived CDR1 and CDR2 are DFQATT and SNEGSKA (reference sequence). With V trimmed by 6 bases and J by 3 bases, 6 bases remained unmatched.

This sequence joins TRBV10-3 and TRBJ2-7; TRBD1 is a possible D gene (6 bases). The CDR3 totals 13 residues. CDR1 and CDR2 from the germline V gene are ENHRY and SYGVKD. Between the trimmed V and J ends, which lost 11 bases and 3 bases, there was a span of 17 bases. CDR3 amino acids: CAAHEDRYYEQYF. The CDR3 DNA follows: TGTGCCGCTCACGAGGACAGATACTACGAGCAGTACTTC.

This clonotype has just a few counts. The genes are TRBV11-2 and TRBJ2-5, with TRBD1 as a possible D gene (5 bases). The CDR3 length is 14 residues. The germline V and J ends were trimmed by 1 base and 4 bases, with 10 bases remaining between them. CDR1 SGHAT and CDR2 FQNNGV come from the germline V gene. CDR3 sequence reads: CASSLVAQGETQYF. CDR3 DNA sequence: TGTGCCAGCAGCTTAGTTGCTCAGGGAGAGACCCAGTACTTC.

This clonotype showed up just a few times. The chain joins TRBV29-1 to TRBJ1-1; no definite D call. CDR1 is SQVTM, CDR2 ANQGSEA, per germline. Between the trimmed V and J ends, which lost 4 bases and 1 base, there was a span of 10 bases. The CDR3 runs to 13 residues. The CDR3 region is CSVVESENTEAFF. The CDR3 DNA reads TGCAGCGTTGTAGAATCAGAGAACACTGAAGCTTTCTTT. Looking up the rest from reference TRBV29-1 and TRBJ1-1 gives the full variable domain: SAVISQKPSRDICQRGTSLTIQCQVDSQVTMMFWYRQQPGQSLTLIATANQGSEATYESGFVIDKFPISRPNLTFSTLTVSNMSPEDSSIYLCSVVESENTEAFFGQGTRLTVV.

This clonotype was detected many times. The chain uses TRBV20-1 and TRBJ2-2; TRBD2 matches 11 bases. V gave up 2 bases and J gave up 6 bases; unmatched junction bases: 2. Germline CDR1 and CDR2: DFQATT and SNEGSKA (reference sequence). This CDR3 spans 14 amino acids. CDR3 bases: TGCAGTGCTAGACTAGCGGGGGGTGCCGGGGAGCTGTTTTTT. It is translated as CSARLAGGAGELFF.

The sample holds a few counts of this clonotype. The J gene is TRBJ1-6, the V gene TRBV6-1, with 8 bases identical to TRBD1. The CDR3 sequence is 15 residues long. Germline CDR1 is MNHNS and CDR2 is SASEGT. Unmatched junction bases numbered 8, after V lost 6 bases and J lost 7 bases. The CDR3 region is CASRGGQEVNSPLHF. CDR3 sequence (DNA): TGTGCCAGCAGGGGGGGACAGGAGGTAAATTCACCCCTCCACTTT.

The rearrangement uses TRBV20-1 and TRBJ1-2; D not certain. The CDR3 consists of 14 residues. Germline V gene sequence: CDR1 DFQATT, CDR2 SNEGSKA (reference sequence). The germline V and J ends were trimmed by 3 bases and 3 bases, with 14 bases remaining between them. For the CDR3, the DNA is TGCAGTGCTAGTCCATCAGAAAAAGACTATGGCTACACCTTC. This codes for CSASPSEKDYGYTF.

In DNA, the CDR3 is TGTGCCAGCAGCTTAAACCTGGCCGGGGAGCTGTTTTTT. It specifies CASSLNLAGELFF. The chain has TRBV7-2 and TRBJ2-2; D gene unclear. V was cut by 2 bases and J by 6 bases, with 7 bases left in between. From germline, CDR1 is SGHTA and CDR2 FQGNSA. The CDR3 covers 13 residues.

This clonotype came up many times. The chain combines TRBV11-1 with TRBJ2-5; 13 nucleotides align to TRBD2. Germline V gene lookup returns CDR1 SGHAT and CDR2 FQDESV (reference sequence). The CDR3 spans 19 residues. The junction had 13 bases not matched to a gene; V was cut back by 6 bases and J by 0 bases. The CDR3 nucleotides are TGTGCCAGCAGATCAACTAGCGGGAGGGCTTCGATGTACCAAGAGACCCAGTACTTC. Its translation: CASRSTSGRASMYQETQYF.

In this sample, this clonotype turned up a few times. The chain links TRBV6-5 to TRBJ2-3; D perhaps matches TRBD2 (6 bases). CDR1 and CDR2 from the germline V gene are MNHEY and SVGAGI. The CDR3 sequence is 15 residues long. V dropped 4 bases and J dropped 0 bases, with 11 bases sitting between them. CDR3 nucleotides: TGTGCCAGCAGTTTCACGGGGACTAGCACAGATACGCAGTATTTT. Protein sequence: CASSFTGTSTDTQYF.

This clonotype was detected only a few times. CDR3 loop: CASSWPPGRRYPPLNYEQYF. CDR3 coding DNA: TGTGCCAGCAGTTGGCCCCCAGGGCGACGGTACCCTCCTTTGAACTACGAGCAGTACTTC. The V call is TRBV25-1, the J call TRBJ2-7; D is perhaps TRBD1 (5 bases). The CDR3 extends over 20 amino acids. The V and J ends lost 5 bases and 3 bases respectively, with 32 bases between them. The germline V gene has CDR1 MGHDK and CDR2 SYGVNS.

The V gene is TRBV5-1, the J gene TRBJ2-2; D uncertain. The CDR3 sequence is 17 residues long. The germline V gene has CDR1 SGHRS and CDR2 YFSETQ. Trimming pared 0 bases from V and 0 bases from J, leaving 12 bases between. CDR3 protein: CASSLESSFANTGELFF. The CDR3 DNA sequence: TGCGCCAGCAGCTTGGAAAGCAGTTTCGCGAACACCGGGGAGCTGTTTTTT.

The J gene is TRBJ1-2, the V gene TRBV12-3 or TRBV12-4, with TRBD1 as a possible D gene (5 bases). The CDR3 consists of 13 residues. Trimming pared 6 bases from V and 8 bases from J, leaving 16 bases between. The CDR3 DNA follows: TGTGCCAGCAGCGTCCGGGGGGGAAAGGGCTACACCTTC. It codes for CASSVRGGKGYTF.

This clonotype was observed a handful of times. The chain carries TRBV12-3 or TRBV12-4 and TRBJ2-5, with a tentative D call TRBD2 (6 bases). CDR3 length: 14 residues. Between the trimmed V and J ends, which lost 2 bases and 4 bases, there was a span of 11 bases. The chain's CDR3 is CASSLLGRRETQYF. The CDR3, as DNA: TGTGCCAGCAGTTTACTAGGGAGGAGAGAGACCCAGTACTTC.

CDR3 region: CASSDSIFNEKLFF. The CDR3 DNA reads as TGTGCCAGCAGTGACAGCATCTTTAATGAAAAACTGTTTTTT. The chain uses TRBV2 and TRBJ1-4; no reliable D call. Trimming removed 3 bases at V and 4 bases at J, with 9 bases between. Looked up from germline, CDR1 is SNHLY and CDR2 is FYNNEI. This CDR3 has 14 residues.

In its sample, this clonotype was seen many times. The rearrangement links TRBV7-9 to TRBJ2-1; TRBD1 matches at 8 bases. CDR3 length equals 14 residues. V gave up 5 bases and J gave up 5 bases; unmatched junction bases: 5. CDR1 is SEHNR, CDR2 FQNEAQ, per germline (reference sequence). CDR3 residues: CASSPGQGNNEQFF. DNA for the CDR3: TGTGCCAGCAGCCCAGGACAGGGCAACAATGAGCAGTTCTTC.

This rearrangement joins TRBV5-1 to TRBJ1-6, with unresolved D. Trimming pared 0 bases from V and 0 bases from J, leaving 13 bases between. CDR1 and CDR2 (germline): SGHRS, YFSETQ. This CDR3 spans 18 amino acids. This CDR3 is CASSLAAVSHSYNSPLHF. In DNA form, the CDR3 reads TGCGCCAGCAGCTTGGCGGCAGTTTCTCACTCCTATAATTCACCCCTCCACTTT.